The rows below give T cell receptor beta chains drawn from one sample of a study of cytomegalovirus exposure and HLA in healthy donors. Repertoires were generated with immunoSEQ multiplex PCR, while TCRdb's copy carries only in-frame clones and drops some. The table has some 130,000 clones, 70% to 80% seen once. Sequencing was done on a sample of PBMCs. All receptors derive from a female donor in good health and CMV-seropositive. The CDR3 runs from the conserved cysteine through the conserved F or W. Fields, in order: V gene, J gene, clone size, D gene, CDR3 DNA, CDR3 protein. The D gene is left open where the match is weak. Clone size is given for some rows only: seen once, a few or many times, or a class if the clone is expanded.

V: TRBV6-1
J: TRBJ2-1
size: -
D: TRBD1
DNA: TGTGCCAGCAGGAGGACAGGGTCGTACAATGAGCAGTTCTTC
CDR3: CASRRTGSYNEQFF

V: TRBV4-1
J: TRBJ2-5
size: -
D: -
DNA: TGCGCCAGCAGCCAACCACTAGGCCAAGAGACCCAGTACTTC
CDR3: CASSQPLGQETQYF

V: TRBV19
J: TRBJ1-1
size: -
D: -
DNA: TGTGCCAGTAGTATACTCTCGGAGGCTTTCTTT
CDR3: CASSILSEAFF

V: TRBV13
J: TRBJ2-1
size: -
D: TRBD2
DNA: TGTGCCAGCAGCTCCTCGGGGGGAGGATCCTACAATGAGCAGTTCTTC
CDR3: CASSSSGGGSYNEQFF

V: TRBV10-3
J: TRBJ2-7
size: -
D: -
DNA: TGTGCCATCAGCAACCTACAGGGCTACGAGCAGTACTTC
CDR3: CAISNLQGYEQYF

V: TRBV30
J: TRBJ1-4
size: -
D: TRBD1
DNA: TGTGCCTGGAGTGTAATCAGGGGGCGTGAAAAACTGTTTTTT
CDR3: CAWSVIRGREKLFF

V: TRBV5-1
J: TRBJ2-1
size: -
D: -
DNA: TGCGCCAGCAGCTGGGACCCCGGGACACCGGTGGGCAATGAGCAGTTCTTC
CDR3: CASSWDPGTPVGNEQFF

V: TRBV29-1
J: TRBJ2-3
size: -
D: -
DNA: TGCAGCGTTCGCCGTCGACTTACTAGCACAGATACGCAGTATTTT
CDR3: CSVRRRLTSTDTQYF

V: TRBV7-2
J: TRBJ2-5
size: -
D: -
DNA: TGTGCCAGCAGCTTAGCAAGGGGGGGCCAAGAGACCCAGTACTTC
CDR3: CASSLARGGQETQYF

V: TRBV23-1
J: TRBJ2-7
size: -
D: -
DNA: TGCGCCAGCTCCGAGGACAGCGACCCATACGAGCAGTACTTC
CDR3: CASSEDSDPYEQYF

V: TRBV28
J: TRBJ1-5
size: -
D: TRBD1
DNA: TGTGCCAGCAGTTTATGGGACAGGGGGGCGGGAAAGCATTTT
CDR3: CASSLWDRGAGKHF

V: TRBV13
J: TRBJ2-3
size: -
D: -
DNA: TGTGCCAGCAGCTTACGCTGGCAAAGAGATACGCAGTATTTT
CDR3: CASSLRWQRDTQYF

V: TRBV5-1
J: TRBJ2-5
size: -
D: TRBD1
DNA: TGCGCCAGCAGCGAAGGGACAGGAGGGGAGACCCAGTACTTC
CDR3: CASSEGTGGETQYF

V: TRBV25-1
J: TRBJ2-5
size: -
D: -
DNA: TGTGCCAGCCGCCCCCGAACAGAAAGGGGAAGGGCCCAGTACTTC
CDR3: CASRPRTERGRAQYF

V: TRBV6-5
J: TRBJ2-2
size: -
D: TRBD2
DNA: TGTGCCAGCAGTGAGCTAGCGGGGGGGCTGTTTTTT
CDR3: CASSELAGGLFF

V: TRBV30
J: TRBJ2-7
size: few
D: -
DNA: TGTGCCTGGGCCGGGGGCTACGAGCAGTACTTC
CDR3: CAWAGGYEQYF

V: TRBV18
J: TRBJ2-3
size: few
D: -
DNA: TGTGCCAGTTCAAGGACAGACATAGGTACAGATACGCAGTATTTT
CDR3: CASSRTDIGTDTQYF

V: TRBV5-6
J: TRBJ2-1
size: -
D: -
DNA: TGTGCCAGCAGCTTGGGCCGGGATGAGCAGTTCTTC
CDR3: CASSLGRDEQFF

V: TRBV7-2
J: TRBJ1-6
size: -
D: -
DNA: TGTGCCAGCAGCATTTCTGCGAACAGCCAAAATTCACCCCTCCACTTT
CDR3: CASSISANSQNSPLHF

V: TRBV9
J: TRBJ2-7
size: -
D: TRBD2
DNA: TGTGCCAGCAGCCCTCGGGGGGGCAGCCCCTACGAGCAGTACTTC
CDR3: CASSPRGGSPYEQYF

V: TRBV30
J: TRBJ2-3
size: -
D: TRBD1
DNA: TGTGCCTGGAACCGACAGGGACAGGACACAGATACGCAGTATTTT
CDR3: CAWNRQGQDTDTQYF

V: TRBV7-9
J: TRBJ1-1
size: few
D: -
DNA: TGTGCCAGCAGCTTGAACAGCTGGAACACTGAAGCTTTCTTT
CDR3: CASSLNSWNTEAFF

V: TRBV7-2
J: TRBJ2-7
size: -
D: -
DNA: TGTGCCAGCAGCCGACTCTACGAGCAGTACTTC
CDR3: CASSRLYEQYF

V: TRBV6-6
J: TRBJ1-1
size: -
D: -
DNA: TGTGCCAGCCGGGCCCAGGGTAACACTGAAGCTTTCTTT
CDR3: CASRAQGNTEAFF

V: TRBV7-8
J: TRBJ2-7
size: -
D: TRBD2
DNA: TGTGCCAGCAGCTTTAGCGGGGGGCCCTACGAGCAGTACTTC
CDR3: CASSFSGGPYEQYF

V: TRBV7-8
J: TRBJ2-3
size: -
D: -
DNA: TGTGCCAGCAGCCTACCCCCAGGAGATACGCAGTATTTT
CDR3: CASSLPPGDTQYF

V: TRBV28
J: TRBJ2-5
size: -
D: TRBD2
DNA: TGTGCCAGCAGGACCGGACTAGCGGGACACCAAGAGACCCAGTACTTC
CDR3: CASRTGLAGHQETQYF

V: TRBV27
J: TRBJ2-7
size: -
D: -
DNA: TGTGCCAGCAGTTTACAAGACAGGACCTACGAGCAGTACTTC
CDR3: CASSLQDRTYEQYF

V: TRBV2
J: TRBJ2-3
size: -
D: TRBD2
DNA: TGTGCCAGCAGTGTTGCGGGGGGTGATACGCAGTATTTT
CDR3: CASSVAGGDTQYF

V: TRBV6-5
J: TRBJ2-7
size: -
D: TRBD2
DNA: TGTGCTGCTAGCGGGGATACCTACGAGCAGTACTTC
CDR3: CAASGDTYEQYF

V: TRBV7-2
J: TRBJ1-3
size: -
D: -
DNA: TGTGCCAGCAGCCCGCGGGGGGGCAACTCTGGAAACACCATATATTTT
CDR3: CASSPRGGNSGNTIYF

V: TRBV30
J: TRBJ1-2
size: -
D: TRBD1
DNA: TGTGCCTGGAATTTCCAGGGGGCTAAAGGCTACACCTTC
CDR3: CAWNFQGAKGYTF

V: TRBV4-1
J: TRBJ2-1
size: -
D: TRBD2
DNA: TGCGCCAGCAGCCAAAGGGGGGCGGGGGGATACAATGAGCAGTTCTTC
CDR3: CASSQRGAGGYNEQFF

V: TRBV30
J: TRBJ1-2
size: few
D: -
DNA: TGTGCCTGGAGTTTCGAGTATGGCTACACCTTC
CDR3: CAWSFEYGYTF

V: TRBV6-5
J: TRBJ1-2
size: few
D: TRBD1
DNA: TGTGCCAGCAGTTACTCACAGGGGGCTGGGTATGGCTACACCTTC
CDR3: CASSYSQGAGYGYTF

V: TRBV6-5
J: TRBJ2-1
size: few
D: TRBD2
DNA: TGTGCCAGCAGTTACACTAGCGGCTCCTACAATGAGCAGTTCTTC
CDR3: CASSYTSGSYNEQFF

V: TRBV4-1
J: TRBJ1-2
size: once
D: -
DNA: TGCACCAGCAGCCAAGAGGGGGGGTATGGCTACACCTTC
CDR3: CTSSQEGGYGYTF

V: TRBV27
J: TRBJ2-7
size: -
D: -
DNA: TGTGCCAGCAGGGCATTGCAGGGATCCTACGAGCAGTACTTC
CDR3: CASRALQGSYEQYF

V: TRBV6-5
J: TRBJ1-1
size: -
D: TRBD1
DNA: TGTGCCAGCAGAACACAGGGACAGCGGAACACTGAAGCTTTCTTT
CDR3: CASRTQGQRNTEAFF

V: TRBV6-1
J: TRBJ2-7
size: -
D: -
DNA: TGTGCCAGTACAGGGTATGGGGCCTACGAGCAGTACTTC
CDR3: CASTGYGAYEQYF

V: TRBV6-5
J: TRBJ1-1
size: once
D: -
DNA: TGTGCCAGCGGATCCCGGACAGCCAGCACTGAAGCTTTCTTT
CDR3: CASGSRTASTEAFF

V: TRBV11-2
J: TRBJ2-7
size: few
D: -
DNA: TGTGCCAGCAGCTTAGATCCTGGGACTTCCGAGCAGTACTTC
CDR3: CASSLDPGTSEQYF

V: TRBV5-1
J: TRBJ1-1
size: few
D: -
DNA: TGCGCCAGCAGTTACGGGGACACTGAAGCTTTCTTT
CDR3: CASSYGDTEAFF

V: TRBV5-4
J: TRBJ1-2
size: -
D: TRBD1
DNA: TGTGCCAGCAGCGTCAACCGGGACAGCTATGGCTACACCTTC
CDR3: CASSVNRDSYGYTF

V: TRBV7-9
J: TRBJ2-1
size: -
D: -
DNA: TGTGCCAGCAGCTTACAGGGAGGTTTAGCGTTCTTC
CDR3: CASSLQGGLAFF

V: TRBV11-2
J: TRBJ2-7
size: once
D: TRBD1
DNA: TGTGCCAGCAGCTTAGGACAGGGGATCGACGAGCAGTACTTC
CDR3: CASSLGQGIDEQYF

V: TRBV30
J: TRBJ2-1
size: few
D: TRBD2
DNA: TGTGCCTGTCTTAGCGGGGGGGACTACAATGAGCAGTTCTTC
CDR3: CACLSGGDYNEQFF

V: TRBV7-9
J: TRBJ2-1
size: few
D: -
DNA: TGTGCCAGCAGCTTAGGACTATCCTACAATGAGCAGTTCTTC
CDR3: CASSLGLSYNEQFF